Listed here are 7 T cell receptor beta chains from one sample, sequenced in a study of blood T cell repertoires in COVID-19. Only in-frame clones appear in the TCRdb table, and some are missing; sequencing was by immunoSEQ multiplex PCR. Among about 150,000 clones listed, 75% to 90% were seen once. Sequenced input: peripheral blood. These receptors all stem from a woman aged 60-75 years with COVID-19, enrolled during active disease.

The chain has TRBV29-1 and TRBJ2-7, with 7 bases aligning to TRBD2. Germline CDR1 is SQVTM and CDR2 is ANQGSEA. The V gene end was trimmed by 6 bases and the J gene end by 3 bases; junction bases not matched to a gene: 11. The CDR3 contains 14 residues. This CDR3 is CSVGEGAGLYEQYF. In nucleotides, the CDR3 is TGCAGCGTGGGGGAGGGTGCAGGACTCTACGAGCAGTACTTC.

The rearrangement uses TRBV2 and TRBJ2-5, with 8 bases aligning to TRBD2. This CDR3 is built from 17 residues. Per germline, CDR1 SNHLY and CDR2 FYNNEI. Germline trimming cut 3 bases from V and 1 base from J; bases unmatched to any gene: 10. In DNA form, the CDR3 reads TGTGCCAGCAGTGAGAATTTAGCGGGGTGGCCCCAAGAGACCCAGTACTTC. Amino acid sequence: CASSENLAGWPQETQYF.

The chain employs TRBV18 and TRBJ2-1; TRBD1 is a possible D gene (5 bases). The CDR3 sequence is 14 residues long. The V end lost 3 bases, the J end lost 6 bases, and 12 bases lay between the germline ends. Per germline, CDR1 KGHSH and CDR2 LQKENI. The CDR3 DNA reads as TGTGCCAGCTCACCGTCCTTAGGGGCCAATGAGCAGTTCTTC. Translation gives CASSPSLGANEQFF.

This chain uses TRBV7-9 with TRBJ2-1; 12 positions match TRBD2. The CDR3 runs to 15 residues. Looked up from germline, CDR1 is SEHNR and CDR2 is FQNEAQ (reference sequence). Germline trimming cut 1 base from V and 6 bases from J; bases unmatched to any gene: 1. The CDR3 DNA is TGTGCCAGCAGCTTAGAGACTAGCGGGGGCAATGAGCAGTTCTTC. Residues: CASSLETSGGNEQFF.

The rearrangement joins TRBV2 to TRBJ2-5; D is perhaps TRBD1 (6 bases). The CDR3 totals 13 residues. V shed 4 bases and J shed 3 bases, with 9 bases lying between them. The germline CDR1 and CDR2 sequences are SNHLY and FYNNEI. The CDR3 DNA reads as TGTGCCAGCAGTGTGGACAGAGAAGAGACCCAGTACTTC. The encoded protein is CASSVDREETQYF.

This clone has a single count. The chain uses TRBV7-2 and TRBJ2-1, with D tentatively TRBD1 (6 bases). This CDR3 region has 15 residues. Trimming stripped 0 bases from V and 2 bases from J, with 8 bases between. CDR1 is SGHTA, CDR2 FQGNSA, per germline. CDR3 residues: CASSLAGATYNEQFF. The CDR3 nucleotides are TGTGCCAGCAGCTTAGCGGGGGCCACCTACAATGAGCAGTTCTTC.

The V gene is TRBV5-6, the J gene TRBJ2-7; TRBD2 matches 11 bases. Per germline, CDR1 SGHDT and CDR2 YYEEEE. The length of the CDR3 is 14 residues. Trimming cost V 4 bases and J 6 bases; bases outside gene matches: 6. The CDR3 here is CASSPTSGAVEQYF. The CDR3 coding sequence is TGTGCCAGCAGCCCGACTAGCGGGGCGGTCGAGCAGTACTTC. Together with reference TRBV5-6 and TRBJ2-7, the CDR3 gives the full variable domain: DAGVTQSPTHLIKTRGQQVTLRCSPKSGHDTVSWYQQALGQGPQFIFQYYEEEERQRGNFPDRFSGHQFPNYSSELNVNALLLGDSALYLCASSPTSGAVEQYFGPGTRLTVT.